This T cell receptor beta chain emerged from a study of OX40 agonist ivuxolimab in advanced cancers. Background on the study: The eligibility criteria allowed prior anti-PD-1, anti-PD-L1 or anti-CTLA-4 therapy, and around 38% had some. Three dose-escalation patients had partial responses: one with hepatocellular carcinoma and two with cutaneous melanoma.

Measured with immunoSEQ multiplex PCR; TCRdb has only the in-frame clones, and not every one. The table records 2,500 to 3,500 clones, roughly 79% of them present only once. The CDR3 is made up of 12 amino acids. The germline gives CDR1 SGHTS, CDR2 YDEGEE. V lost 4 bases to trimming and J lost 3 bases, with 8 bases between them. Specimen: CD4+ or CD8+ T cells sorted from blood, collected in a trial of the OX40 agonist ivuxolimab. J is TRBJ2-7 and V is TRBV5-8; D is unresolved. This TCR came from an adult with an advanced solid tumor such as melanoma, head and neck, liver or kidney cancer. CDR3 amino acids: CASSLTVYEQYF. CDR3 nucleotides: TGTGCCAGCAGCCTGACGGTCTACGAGCAGTACTTC.